Presented here are 6 T cell receptor beta chains from one specimen sequenced in a study of Ad26.COV2.S vaccination and SARS-CoV-2 variants. The assay was immunoSEQ multiplex PCR, and TCRdb's table has in-frame clones only and misses some. In the table there are some 500,000 clones, 80% to 90% of which are singletons. Sample treatment: some 20 received Ad26.COV2.S at low or high dose, single or two shots; 5 received placebo; per-sample allocation not given. The samples were gathered on day 63 after the first injection of vaccine or placebo. Sequences were derived from peripheral blood, sampled in a trial of Ad26.COV2.S vaccine versus placebo. The origin of the receptors is a person aged 18 to 59 who received the Ad26.COV2.S COVID-19 vaccine or a placebo.

The gene calls are TRBV4-2 and TRBJ1-3; D is unresolved. V lost 5 bases and J lost 8, with 19 bases in between. This CDR3 contains 15 residues. The V gene's germline CDR1 is LGHNA and CDR2 YNFKEQ. In nucleotides, the CDR3 is TGTGCCAGCAGCTCCGGAGGACCGGACTCTTACACCATATATTTT. Protein product: CASSSGGPDSYTIYF.

The V and J genes are TRBV6-5 and TRBJ2-3; D uncertain. Trimming left V 2 bases short and J 4 bases short, with 4 bases between. The germline V gene has CDR1 MNHEY and CDR2 SVGAGI. This CDR3 has 12 amino acids. CDR3 bases: TGTGCCAGCAGTTACATGGCAGATACGCAGTATTTT. It translates to CASSYMADTQYF.

The rearrangement joins TRBV5-4 to TRBJ1-1, with 9 bases identical to TRBD1. Looked up from germline, CDR1 is SGHNT and CDR2 is YYREEE (reference sequence). Trimming removed 4 bases from V and 4 bases from J; junction bases left unmatched: 11. The CDR3 extends over 16 amino acids. The CDR3 protein is CASSPTGGYDGTEAFF. Here the CDR3 DNA reads TGTGCCAGCAGCCCAACAGGGGGCTATGATGGCACTGAAGCTTTCTTT.

As DNA, the CDR3 is TGTGCCTGGAGTAGTAAGAGTACCTCGAGGGATACGCAGTATTTT. Protein: CAWSSKSTSRDTQYF. V usage is TRBV30 and J usage is TRBJ2-3; no firm D call. Per germline, CDR1 GTSNPN and CDR2 SVGIG (reference sequence). The CDR3 runs 15 residues. The germline V and J ends were trimmed by 2 bases and 6 bases, with 18 bases remaining between them.

The CDR3 nucleotides read TGCGCCAGCACCCGAGAGGGTAGCGGGAGGGTTAGAGATACGCAGTATTTT. This gives the protein CASTREGSGRVRDTQYF. The rearrangement uses TRBV10-1 and TRBJ2-3; 11 bases map to TRBD2. The ends lost 7 bases at V and 5 bases at J; junction bases unmatched: 14. The CDR3 consists of 17 residues. Looked up from germline, CDR1 is WNHNN and CDR2 is SYGVQD (reference sequence).

This chain uses TRBV7-2 with TRBJ2-3; no firm D call. The CDR3 runs to 13 residues. Germline CDR1 and CDR2: SGHTA and FQGNSA. Trimming pared 0 bases from V and 4 bases from J, leaving 5 bases between. This chain's CDR3 is CASSLADSDTQYF. The CDR3 nucleotides read TGTGCCAGCAGCTTAGCAGACTCAGATACGCAGTATTTT.